This T cell receptor (beta chain) stems from a study of T cells in Graves' hyperthyroidism and ophthalmopathy. Study-level background: Peripheral blood draws took place at initial diagnosis, ahead of any treatment.

In this sample, this clonotype turned up many times. As yet, its antigen is unknown. Study-level results: In the analysis, a 13 V-J model separated ophthalmopathy from stable hyperthyroidism. Before onset, by a median of about seven months, the model predicted ophthalmopathy. The majority of expanded thyroid clonotypes above 0.001 also appeared in blood.

TCR beta CDR3 regions were amplified from RNA. A first-round RT-PCR of the TCR CDR3 used the HTBI primer set. TCRdb independently ran MiXCR on the multiplex PCR reads; one entry per CDR3 protein. Found here are 530,000 or so distinct CDR3 sequences, around a quarter of them singletons; the top ten hold about 11%. Sequenced sample: blood. This clonotype was sampled from a woman aged 25 to 39 with Graves' ophthalmopathy.

The CDR3 coding sequence is TGTGCCACCAGTTCGGGGGGCTCCTCCTACGAGCAGTACTTC. Its protein is CATSSGGSSYEQYF. The genes are TRBV24-1 and TRBJ2-7, with a possible D match to TRBD2 (7 bases). Germline V CDR1 and CDR2: KGHDR, SFDVKD. Trimming left V 6 bases short and J 0 bases short, with 11 bases between. The CDR3 sequence is 14 residues long.